Included here is one T cell receptor (beta chain) sequence, with context. CDR1 and CDR2 (germline): SGDLS, YYNGEE. Trimming removed 0 bases at V and 1 base at J, with 6 bases between. This CDR3 region has 14 residues. This specimen comes from a study of blood T cells in healthy people across ages. Primed by a sample-barcoded 5' primer and a J-beta primer mix, a second PCR proceeded for about 6 to 11 cycles. MiXCR, run by TCRdb on the 5' RACE reads, gives a single entry per CDR3 protein. The table lists some 1,500,000 distinct CDR3 sequences, roughly 43% of them singletons. The specimen was blood. The source is a woman under 30 in good health. The chain is built from TRBV9 and TRBJ2-3, with no clear D. CDR3 bases: TGTGCCAGCAGCGTAGCCAGTCGCACAGATACGCAGTATTTT. It specifies CASSVASRTDTQYF.